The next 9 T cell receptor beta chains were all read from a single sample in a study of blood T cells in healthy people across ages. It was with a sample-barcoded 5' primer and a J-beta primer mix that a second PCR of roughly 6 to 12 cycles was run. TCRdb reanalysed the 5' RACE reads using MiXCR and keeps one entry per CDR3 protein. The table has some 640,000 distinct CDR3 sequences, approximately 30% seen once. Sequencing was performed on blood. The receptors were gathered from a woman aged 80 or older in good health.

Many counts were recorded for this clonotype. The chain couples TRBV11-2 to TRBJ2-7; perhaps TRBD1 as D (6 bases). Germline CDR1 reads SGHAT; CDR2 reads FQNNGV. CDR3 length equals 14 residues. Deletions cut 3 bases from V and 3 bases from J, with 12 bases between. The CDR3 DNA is TGTGCCAGCAGCTTGACAGGACACAGCTACGAGCAGTACTTC. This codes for CASSLTGHSYEQYF.

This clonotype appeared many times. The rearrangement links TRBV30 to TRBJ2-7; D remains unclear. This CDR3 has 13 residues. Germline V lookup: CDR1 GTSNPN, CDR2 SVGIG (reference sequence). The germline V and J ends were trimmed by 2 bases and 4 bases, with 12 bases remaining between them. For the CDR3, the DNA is TGTGCCTGGAGTTCAGGCCTCCAATACGAGCAGTACTTC. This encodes CAWSSGLQYEQYF.

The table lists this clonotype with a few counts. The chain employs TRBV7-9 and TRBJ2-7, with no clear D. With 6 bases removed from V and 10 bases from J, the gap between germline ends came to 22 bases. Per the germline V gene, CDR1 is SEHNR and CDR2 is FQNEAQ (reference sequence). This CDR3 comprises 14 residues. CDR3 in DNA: TGTGCCAGCAGTTCAAATAGGGATGCGGAGATCCAGTACTTC. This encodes CASSSNRDAEIQYF.

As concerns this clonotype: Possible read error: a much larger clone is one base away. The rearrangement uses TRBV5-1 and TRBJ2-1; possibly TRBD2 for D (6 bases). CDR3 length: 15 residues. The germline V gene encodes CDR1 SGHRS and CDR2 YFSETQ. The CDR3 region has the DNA TGCGCCAGCAAGGTGGCAGCTAGCGAGTCGAATGAGAAGTTCTTC. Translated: CASKVAASESNEKFF.

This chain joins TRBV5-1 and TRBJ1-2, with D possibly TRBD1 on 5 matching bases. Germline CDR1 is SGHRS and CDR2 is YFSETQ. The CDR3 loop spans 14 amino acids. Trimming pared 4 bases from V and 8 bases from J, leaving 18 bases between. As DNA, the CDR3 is TGCGCCAGCAGCGCTGGGACCACTCGACAGGGCTACACCTTC. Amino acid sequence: CASSAGTTRQGYTF.

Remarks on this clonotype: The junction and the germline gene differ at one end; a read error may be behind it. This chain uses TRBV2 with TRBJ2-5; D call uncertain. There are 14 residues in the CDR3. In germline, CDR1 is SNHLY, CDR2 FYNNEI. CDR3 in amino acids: CVSSEVQYQETQYF. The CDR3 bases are TGTGTCAGCAGTGAGGTCCAGTACCAAGAGACCCAGTACTTC. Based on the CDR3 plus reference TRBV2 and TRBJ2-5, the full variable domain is EPEVTQTPSHQVTQMGQEVILRCVPISNHLYFYWYRQILGQKVEFLVSFYNNEISEKSEIFDDQFSVERPDGSNFTLKIRSTKLEDSAMYFCVSSEVQYQETQYFGPGTRLLVL.

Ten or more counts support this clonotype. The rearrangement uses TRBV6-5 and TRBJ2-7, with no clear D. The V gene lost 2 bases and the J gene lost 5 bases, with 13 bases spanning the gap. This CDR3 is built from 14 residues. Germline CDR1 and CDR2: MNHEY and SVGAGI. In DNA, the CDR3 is TGTGCCAGCAGTTACCAGATAAAAGACAACGAGCAGTACTTC. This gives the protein CASSYQIKDNEQYF.

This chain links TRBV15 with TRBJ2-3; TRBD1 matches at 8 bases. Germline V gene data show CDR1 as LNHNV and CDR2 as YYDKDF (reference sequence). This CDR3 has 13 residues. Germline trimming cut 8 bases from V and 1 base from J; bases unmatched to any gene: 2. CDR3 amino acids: CATGQGGTDTQYF. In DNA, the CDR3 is TGTGCCACCGGACAGGGAGGCACAGATACGCAGTATTTT.

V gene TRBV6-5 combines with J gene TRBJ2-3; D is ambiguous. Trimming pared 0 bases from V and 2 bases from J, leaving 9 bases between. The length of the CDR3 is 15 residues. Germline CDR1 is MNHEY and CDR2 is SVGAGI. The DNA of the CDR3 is TGTGCCAGCAGTTACTCACCGGCGGTCACAGATACGCAGTATTTT. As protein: CASSYSPAVTDTQYF.